This passage covers 12 T cell receptor beta chains from one sample sequenced in a study of T cell responses to AZD1222 COVID-19 vaccine. Sequenced by immunoSEQ multiplex PCR; TCRdb stores in-frame clones only, minus some. The sample lists about 130,000 clones, roughly 86% occurring once. The sample here was peripheral blood, taken on day 0 of AZD1222 vaccination. The receptors were gathered from an adult in good health.

The chain has TRBV6-2 or TRBV6-3 and TRBJ1-5; D may be TRBD1 (6 bases). V dropped 2 bases and J dropped 5 bases, with 10 bases sitting between them. The germline V gene has CDR1 MNHEY and CDR2 SVGEGT. The CDR3 has 14 residues. The CDR3 DNA reads TGTGCCAGCAGTTACCTCTACAGGGATCAGCCCCAGCATTTT. This translates into CASSYLYRDQPQHF.

CDR3 nucleotides: TGTGCCAGCTCACCGCTCGGGGGATCAAGCACTGAAGCTTTCTTT. This encodes CASSPLGGSSTEAFF. The chain combines TRBV18 with TRBJ1-1; D possibly corresponds to TRBD1 (5 bases). Trimming left V 3 bases short and J 4 bases short, with 15 bases between. Per germline, CDR1 KGHSH and CDR2 LQKENI. The CDR3 runs 15 residues.

This sequence joins TRBV5-1 and TRBJ2-2; D remains unclear. The germline V gene has CDR1 SGHRS and CDR2 YFSETQ. Trimming removed 1 base at V and 0 bases at J, with 4 bases between. CDR3 length equals 14 residues. CDR3 protein: CASSLTTNTGELFF. In DNA, the CDR3 is TGCGCCAGCAGCTTGACCACGAACACCGGGGAGCTGTTTTTT.

The chain has TRBV5-1 and TRBJ1-4, with D tentatively TRBD1 (5 bases). The CDR3 extends over 13 amino acids. Trimming removed 5 bases from V and 6 bases from J, with 11 bases in between. The germline gives CDR1 SGHRS, CDR2 YFSETQ. As DNA, the CDR3 is TGCGCCAGCAGGTATGGGGCGGATGAAAAACTGTTTTTT. Translation: CASRYGADEKLFF.

Of note for this clone: An end of the junction does not agree with germline; a read error may underlie this. The V call is TRBV7-7, the J call TRBJ2-3, with D tentatively TRBD1 or TRBD2 (5 bases each). Per the germline V gene, CDR1 is SSHAT and CDR2 is FNYEAQ (reference sequence). The CDR3 is made up of 17 amino acids. CDR3 sequence reads: CASSLGASPTSTDTQYF. The CDR3 nucleotides read TGTGCTAGCAGCTTAGGGGCTAGCCCCACTAGCACAGATACGCAGTATTTT.

V and J are TRBV7-9 and TRBJ1-1; D is perhaps TRBD1 (6 bases). The CDR3 runs to 15 residues. The ends were cut back, 5 bases at V and 5 bases at J, with 18 bases in the middle. Germline loops: CDR1 SEHNR, CDR2 FQNEAQ (reference sequence). CDR3 DNA: TGTGCCAGCAGCCGAAGCGGGGGGCACGGGACTGAAGCTTTCTTT. Protein sequence: CASSRSGGHGTEAFF.

J is TRBJ2-3 and V is TRBV27; D remains ambiguous. Germline V gene sequence: CDR1 MNHEY, CDR2 SMNVEV (reference sequence). This CDR3 is built from 15 residues. V was cut by 0 bases and J by 6 bases, with 13 bases left in between. CDR3 in amino acids: CASSLSWLGSDTQYF. CDR3 coding DNA: TGTGCCAGCAGTTTATCTTGGCTAGGTAGCGATACGCAGTATTTT.

The rearrangement links TRBV4-3 to TRBJ1-1; D gene unclear. Trimming cost V 0 bases and J 5 bases, with 7 bases left between them. This CDR3 has 13 residues. Germline V gene lookup returns CDR1 LGHNA and CDR2 YSLEER. CDR3 coding DNA: TGCGCCAGCAGCCAAGATCTGGAGACTGAAGCTTTCTTT. The encoded protein is CASSQDLETEAFF.

This clone has just one count. CDR3 nucleotides: TGTGCCAGCAGCCCGGGCCCGGGGGAGGGTAATGAAAAACTGTTTTTT. Residues: CASSPGPGEGNEKLFF. This rearrangement joins TRBV7-2 to TRBJ1-4, with a possible D match to TRBD1 (5 bases). Trimming left V 5 bases short and J 4 bases short, with 17 bases between. Germline V gene data show CDR1 as SGHTA and CDR2 as FQGNSA. The CDR3 is 16 residues long.

The gene calls are TRBV7-8 and TRBJ2-7; TRBD2 matches at 12 bases. This CDR3 comprises 16 residues. After removal of 10 bases from V and 0 bases from J, the junction contained 10 bases not matched to a gene. CDR1 is SGHVS and CDR2 is FQNEAQ in the germline V gene. CDR3 in DNA: TGTGCCACCAAACTAGCGGGAGGTTATAGCTCCTACGAGCAGTACTTC. This sequence encodes CATKLAGGYSSYEQYF. The full variable domain, completed using reference TRBV7-8 and TRBJ2-7, is GAGVSQSPRYKVAKRGQDVALRCDPISGHVSLFWYQQALGQGPEFLTYFQNEAQLDKSGLPSDRFFAERPEGSVSTLKIQRTQQEDSAVYLCATKLAGGYSSYEQYFGPGTRLTVT.

The chain links TRBV28 to TRBJ1-6, with 8 nucleotides matching TRBD1. The CDR3 totals 13 residues. From germline, CDR1 is MDHEN and CDR2 SYDVKM. V lost 10 bases, J lost 13 bases, and 12 bases stayed unmatched. The CDR3 region has the DNA TGTGCCATCCGTCCACAGGGGGGAAGGCCCCTCCACTTT. Amino acids: CAIRPQGGRPLHF.

The chain couples TRBV30 to TRBJ1-3; no clear D. CDR1 and CDR2 from the germline V gene are GTSNPN and SVGIG (reference sequence). The V end lost 7 bases, the J end lost 0 bases, and 16 bases lay between the germline ends. The CDR3 has 15 residues. As DNA, the CDR3 is TGTGCCTCTCATGAACGGCGCAGCTCTGGAAACACCATATATTTT. As protein: CASHERRSSGNTIYF.